This T cell receptor beta chain emerged from a study of blood T cell repertoires in COVID-19. This clone showed up just once. Germline loops: CDR1 SNHLY, CDR2 FYNNEI. This CDR3 contains 16 residues. The ends lost 7 bases at V and 0 bases at J; junction bases unmatched: 6. TCRdb's copy holds only in-frame clones and misses some; the assay was immunoSEQ multiplex PCR. The table has tens of thousands of clones, about four fifths seen once. The origin of this receptor is a human donor in a cohort sampled during active COVID-19. This chain connects TRBV2 to TRBJ1-4; 9 bases are shared with TRBD1. Sequencing used peripheral blood. This CDR3 reads CASTRDRVPTNEKLFF. The CDR3 DNA reads as TGTGCCAGCACCCGGGACAGGGTTCCAACTAATGAAAAACTGTTTTTT.